This T cell receptor (beta chain) was captured by sequencing in a study of blood T cell repertoires in COVID-19. Profiled with immunoSEQ multiplex PCR; TCRdb holds only in-frame clones, not every one. The table records approximately 220,000 clones, about four fifths of them present only once. This study enrolled people aged about 18 to 95 from around 26 US geographic areas. The CDR3 runs to 15 residues. Trimming pared 6 bases from V and 10 bases from J, leaving 19 bases between. Germline V CDR1 and CDR2: MNHEY, SVGAGI. Sequenced material: PBMCs or T cells enriched from blood (not recorded which). The receptor was isolated from a woman aged 35 to 49 with acute COVID-19. The V gene is TRBV6-5, the J gene TRBJ1-6; D might be TRBD1 (5 bases). DNA of the CDR3: TGTGCCAGCAGCGGGCAGGGCGTCGGATCGTCACCCCTCCACTTT. Encoded protein: CASSGQGVGSSPLHF.